This T cell receptor (beta chain) was sequenced for a study of blood T cell repertoires in COVID-19. Whole-study context: Specimens from acute and convalescent COVID-19 originated in the United States, Italy and Spain. The cDNA or gDNA used as material had been derived from T cells, B-cell-depleted T cells, or PBMCs.

Germline-derived CDR1 and CDR2 are SGHTA and FQGTGA. V lost 5 bases to trimming and J lost 7 bases; unmatched junction nucleotides: 9. CDR3 size: 15 residues. In the study's own analysis: Reference gene primer amplification yielded estimated nucleated cell counts. The assay was immunoSEQ multiplex PCR, and TCRdb's table has in-frame clones only and misses some. For V, J and clone size, that table is used; D and trimming come from the DNA. Of about 200,000 clones detected, over 80% appear once; the ten largest clones hold about 27%. This sequence joins TRBV7-3 and TRBJ2-1; 9 bases fit TRBD2. This TCR was recovered from a man aged 40-49 years with acute or convalescent COVID-19. The sequencing input was peripheral blood. The CDR3 nucleotides read TGTGCCAGCAGCATTGGCGGGAGGGTCGCTAATGAGCAGTTCTTC. It encodes CASSIGGRVANEQFF.